Listed here are 5 T cell receptor beta chains from one sample, sequenced in a study of cytomegalovirus exposure and HLA in healthy donors. This PCR relied on a set of 60 Vbeta primers and 13 Jbeta primers. Clones were sequenced by immunoSEQ multiplex PCR, and TCRdb holds only the in-frame ones, with some missing. The table has over 85,000 clones, just under 80% seen once. Sequenced input: PBMCs. These receptors were obtained from a woman between 40 and 55 years old in good health and CMV-seronegative.

V gene TRBV5-1 combines with J gene TRBJ2-1; the match to TRBD1 covers 9 bases. CDR1 is SGHRS, CDR2 YFSETQ, per germline. The length of the CDR3 is 14 residues. J was trimmed by 4 bases and V by 4 bases; bases with no gene match: 3. CDR3 sequence reads: CASSPGQGYNEQFF. CDR3 bases: TGCGCCAGCAGCCCGGGACAGGGATACAATGAGCAGTTCTTC.

The chain carries TRBV5-4 and TRBJ1-2, with a tentative D call TRBD1 (6 bases). Deletions cut 0 bases from V and 2 bases from J, with 11 bases between. From germline, CDR1 is SGHNT and CDR2 YYREEE (reference sequence). The CDR3 has 15 residues. The CDR3 loop is CASSLAPDRNYGYTF. As DNA, the CDR3 is TGTGCCAGCAGCTTGGCGCCAGACAGGAACTATGGCTACACCTTC.

The J gene is TRBJ1-4, the V gene TRBV15; D is ambiguous. The CDR3 is made up of 15 amino acids. Germline lookup yields CDR1 LNHNV and CDR2 YYDKDF (reference sequence). V was pared by 1 base and J by 5 bases, with 11 bases between. The CDR3 is CATSRGRTGNEKLFF. The CDR3 bases are TGTGCCACCAGCAGAGGGAGAACGGGAAATGAAAAACTGTTTTTT. The complete variable domain, with remaining parts taken from reference TRBV15 and TRBJ1-4, reads DAMVIQNPRYQVTQFGKPVTLSCSQTLNHNVMYWYQQKSSQAPKLLFHYYDKDFNNEADTPDNFQSRRPNTSFCFLDIRSPGLGDTAMYLCATSRGRTGNEKLFFGSGTQLSVL.

V usage is TRBV2 and J usage is TRBJ2-2, with a tentative D call TRBD2 (7 bases). In germline, CDR1 is SNHLY, CDR2 FYNNEI. There are 13 residues in the CDR3. The V gene lost 11 bases and the J gene lost 6 bases, with 16 bases spanning the gap. CDR3 residues: CASKGGGPGELFF. The CDR3 DNA reads TGTGCCTCCAAGGGGGGAGGGCCCGGGGAGCTGTTTTTT.

This clone appeared a few times. The CDR3 DNA follows: TGTGCCAGTAGTGAAGGTGGGAGAAGCTACACCTTC. It codes for CASSEGGRSYTF. V gene TRBV19 combines with J gene TRBJ1-2, with D hard to call. Looked up from germline, CDR1 is LNHDA and CDR2 is SQIVND (reference sequence). The CDR3 is made up of 12 amino acids. The germline V and J ends were trimmed by 5 bases and 9 bases, with 13 bases remaining between them.